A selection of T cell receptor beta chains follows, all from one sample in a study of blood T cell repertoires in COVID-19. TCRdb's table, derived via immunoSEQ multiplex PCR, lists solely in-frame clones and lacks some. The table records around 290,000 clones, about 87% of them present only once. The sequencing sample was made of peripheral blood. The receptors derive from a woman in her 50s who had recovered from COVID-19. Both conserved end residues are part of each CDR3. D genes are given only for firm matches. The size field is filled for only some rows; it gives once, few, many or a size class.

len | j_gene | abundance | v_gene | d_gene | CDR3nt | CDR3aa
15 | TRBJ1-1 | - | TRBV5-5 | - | TGTGCCAGCAGCTTAGAGGGACTGCCGAACACTGAAGCTTTCTTT | CASSLEGLPNTEAFF
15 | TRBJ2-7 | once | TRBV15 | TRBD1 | TGTGCCACCAGCAGTGGACGGGACAGATCCTACGAGCAGTACTTC | CATSSGRDRSYEQYF
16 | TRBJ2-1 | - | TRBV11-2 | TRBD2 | TGTGCCAGCAGCTTAGCGAGGCGGGAGTTCTCCAATGAGCAGTTCTTC | CASSLARREFSNEQFF
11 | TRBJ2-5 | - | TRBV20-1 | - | TGCAGTGCCCCGGTAGTGGAGACCCAGTACTTC | CSAPVVETQYF
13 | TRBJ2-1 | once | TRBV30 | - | TGTGCCTGGGGCAGGGGCCCGTACAATGAGCAGTTCTTC | CAWGRGPYNEQFF
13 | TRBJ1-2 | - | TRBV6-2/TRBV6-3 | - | TGTGCCAGCAGCCCCCGCCGTGAGAATGGCTACACCTTC | CASSPRRENGYTF
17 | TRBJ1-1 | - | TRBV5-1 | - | TGCGCCAGCAGCTTGGCACGACGGAGGACCCTGAACACTGAAGCTTTCTTT | CASSLARRRTLNTEAFF
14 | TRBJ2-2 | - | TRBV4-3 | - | TGCGCCAGCAGCCAAGACTTCGGTTCCGGGGAGCTGTTTTTT | CASSQDFGSGELFF
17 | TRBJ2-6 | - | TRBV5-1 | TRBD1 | TGCGCCAGCAGCTTGGAACAGGGGGGCTCTGGGGCCAACGTCCTGACTTTC | CASSLEQGGSGANVLTF
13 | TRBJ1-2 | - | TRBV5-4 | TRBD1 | TGTGCCAGCAGCCCACAGGGGATCTATGGCTACACCTTC | CASSPQGIYGYTF
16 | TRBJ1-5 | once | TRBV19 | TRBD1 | TGTGCCAGTACCGAGAGGACAGGGGTCGACAATCAGCCCCAGCATTTT | CASTERTGVDNQPQHF
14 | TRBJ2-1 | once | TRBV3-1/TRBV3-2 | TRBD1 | TGTGCCAGCAGCCCAGGGGGCTCCTACAATGAGCAGTTCTTC | CASSPGGSYNEQFF
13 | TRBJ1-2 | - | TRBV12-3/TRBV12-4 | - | TGTGCCAGCAGTTTAAACCGTGAGTCTGGCTACACCTTC | CASSLNRESGYTF
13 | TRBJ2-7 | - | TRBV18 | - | TGTGCCAGCTCACCACCGAGGCGAGGCGAGCAGTACTTC | CASSPPRRGEQYF
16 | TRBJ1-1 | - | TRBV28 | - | TGTGCCAGCAGTACCCCCAGGTACCTAGCTCACACTGAAGCTTTCTTT | CASSTPRYLAHTEAFF
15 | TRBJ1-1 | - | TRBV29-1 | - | TGCAGCGTTGAAGGTACGGGGGGATCAGGCACTGAAGCTTTCTTT | CSVEGTGGSGTEAFF
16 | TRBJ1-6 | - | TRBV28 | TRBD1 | TGTGCCAGCAGTGACACAGGGGGCCGTTATAATTCACCCCTCCACTTT | CASSDTGGRYNSPLHF
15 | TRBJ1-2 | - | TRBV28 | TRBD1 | TGTGCCAGCAGTTCCGCGGGACAGGGTACCTATGGCTACACCTTC | CASSSAGQGTYGYTF
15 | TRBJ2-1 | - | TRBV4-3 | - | TGCGCCAGCAGCCAAGCCCCAACTAGCAGCGCTGAGCAGTTCTTC | CASSQAPTSSAEQFF
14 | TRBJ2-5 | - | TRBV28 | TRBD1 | TGTGCCAGCACGACAGGGCCCTACCAAGAGACCCAGTACTTC | CASTTGPYQETQYF